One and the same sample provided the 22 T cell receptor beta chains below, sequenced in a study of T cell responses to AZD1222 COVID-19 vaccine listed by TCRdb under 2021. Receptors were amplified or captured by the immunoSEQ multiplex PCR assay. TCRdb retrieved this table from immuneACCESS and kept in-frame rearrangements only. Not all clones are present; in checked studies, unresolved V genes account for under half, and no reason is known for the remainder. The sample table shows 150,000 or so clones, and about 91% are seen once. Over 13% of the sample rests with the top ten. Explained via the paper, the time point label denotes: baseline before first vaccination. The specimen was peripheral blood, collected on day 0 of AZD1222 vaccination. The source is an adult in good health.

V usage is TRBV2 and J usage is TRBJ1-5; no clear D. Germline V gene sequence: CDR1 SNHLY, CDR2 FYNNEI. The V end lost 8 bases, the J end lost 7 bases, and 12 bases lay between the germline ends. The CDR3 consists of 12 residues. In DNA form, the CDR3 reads TGTGCCAGCGTCTGGGATGGCCAGCCCCAGCATTTT. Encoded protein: CASVWDGQPQHF.

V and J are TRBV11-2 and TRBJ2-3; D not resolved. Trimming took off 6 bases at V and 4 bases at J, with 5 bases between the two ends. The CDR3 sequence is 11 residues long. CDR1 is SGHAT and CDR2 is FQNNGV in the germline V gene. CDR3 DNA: TGTGCCAGCAGACGAGCAGATACGCAGTATTTT. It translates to CASRRADTQYF.

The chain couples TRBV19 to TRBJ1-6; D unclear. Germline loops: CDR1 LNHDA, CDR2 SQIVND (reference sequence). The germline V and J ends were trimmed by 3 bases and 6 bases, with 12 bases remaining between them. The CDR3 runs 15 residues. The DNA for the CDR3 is TGTGCCAGTAGTATTGGGCAGAACCTTAATTCACCCCTCCACTTT. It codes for CASSIGQNLNSPLHF. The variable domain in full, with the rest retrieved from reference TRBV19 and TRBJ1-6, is DGGITQSPKYLFRKEGQNVTLSCEQNLNHDAMYWYRQDPGQGLRLIYYSQIVNDFQKGDIAEGYSVSREKKESFPLTVTSAQKNPTAFYLCASSIGQNLNSPLHFGNGTRLTVT.

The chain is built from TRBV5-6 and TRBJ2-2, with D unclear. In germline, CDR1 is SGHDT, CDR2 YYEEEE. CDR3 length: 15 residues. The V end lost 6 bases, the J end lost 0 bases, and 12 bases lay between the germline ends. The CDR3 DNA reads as TGTGCCAGCAATTACTTATCCGCGAACACCGGGGAGCTGTTTTTT. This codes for CASNYLSANTGELFF.

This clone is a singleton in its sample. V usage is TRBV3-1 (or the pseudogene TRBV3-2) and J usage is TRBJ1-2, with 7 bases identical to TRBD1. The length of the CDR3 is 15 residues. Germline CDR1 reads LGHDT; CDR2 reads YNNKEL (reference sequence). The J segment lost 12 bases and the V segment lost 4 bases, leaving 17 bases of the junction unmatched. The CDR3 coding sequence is TGTGCCAGCAGCCCACCATATCCCGGGACAGAGGAGCACACCTTC. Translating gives CASSPPYPGTEEHTF.

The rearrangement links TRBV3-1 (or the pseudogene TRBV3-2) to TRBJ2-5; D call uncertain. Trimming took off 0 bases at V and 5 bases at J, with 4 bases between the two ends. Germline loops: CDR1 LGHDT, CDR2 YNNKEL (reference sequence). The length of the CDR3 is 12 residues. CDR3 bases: TGTGCCAGCAGCCAAGATCAGGAGACCCAGTACTTC. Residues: CASSQDQETQYF.

Written as DNA, the CDR3 is TGTGCGTCAACAGGGCAAGGGGGCGGGGAGCTGTTTTTT. Amino acids: CASTGQGGGELFF. The chain employs TRBV12-3 or TRBV12-4 and TRBJ2-2, with D maybe TRBD1 (6 bases). The CDR3 spans 13 residues.

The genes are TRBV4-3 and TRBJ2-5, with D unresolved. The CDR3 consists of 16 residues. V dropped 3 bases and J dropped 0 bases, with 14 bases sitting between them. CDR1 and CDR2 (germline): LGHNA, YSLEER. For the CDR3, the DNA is TGCGCCAGCAGCCAGAACGGGCCCCCGAACCAAGAGACCCAGTACTTC. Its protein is CASSQNGPPNQETQYF.

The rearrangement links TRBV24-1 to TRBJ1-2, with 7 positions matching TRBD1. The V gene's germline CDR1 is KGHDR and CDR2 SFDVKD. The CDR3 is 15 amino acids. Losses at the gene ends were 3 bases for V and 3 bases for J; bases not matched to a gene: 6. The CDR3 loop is CATSDPKQGYYGYTF. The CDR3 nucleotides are TGTGCCACCAGTGATCCCAAACAGGGGTACTATGGCTACACCTTC.

CDR3 DNA: TGTGCCAGCAGCTATAGGCCGGGACTAGGAAAAGGAGAGACCCAGTACTTC. It encodes CASSYRPGLGKGETQYF. This chain connects TRBV6-2 or TRBV6-3 to TRBJ2-5, with TRBD2 identical over 8 bases. The germline V gene encodes CDR1 MNHEY and CDR2 SVGEGT. The trim removed 6 bases at V and 4 bases at J, leaving 16 bases unmatched. The CDR3 length is 17 residues.

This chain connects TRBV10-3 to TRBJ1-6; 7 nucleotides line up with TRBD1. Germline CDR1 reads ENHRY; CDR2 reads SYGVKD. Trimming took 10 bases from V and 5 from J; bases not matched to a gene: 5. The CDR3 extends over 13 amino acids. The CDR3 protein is CATRTGDNSPLHF. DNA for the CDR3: TGTGCCACAAGGACAGGCGATAATTCACCCCTCCACTTT.

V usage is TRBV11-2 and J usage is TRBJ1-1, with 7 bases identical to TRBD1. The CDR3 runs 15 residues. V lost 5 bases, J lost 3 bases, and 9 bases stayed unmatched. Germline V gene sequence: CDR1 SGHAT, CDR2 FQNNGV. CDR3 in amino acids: CASSVYRQGHTEAFF. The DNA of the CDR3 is TGTGCCAGCAGCGTCTATCGACAGGGCCACACTGAAGCTTTCTTT.

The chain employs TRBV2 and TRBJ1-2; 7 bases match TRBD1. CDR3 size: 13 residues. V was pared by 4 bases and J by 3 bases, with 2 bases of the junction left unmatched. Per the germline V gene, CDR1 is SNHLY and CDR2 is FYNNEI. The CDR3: CASSATGDYGYTF. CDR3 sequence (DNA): TGTGCCAGCAGTGCCACAGGGGACTATGGCTACACCTTC.

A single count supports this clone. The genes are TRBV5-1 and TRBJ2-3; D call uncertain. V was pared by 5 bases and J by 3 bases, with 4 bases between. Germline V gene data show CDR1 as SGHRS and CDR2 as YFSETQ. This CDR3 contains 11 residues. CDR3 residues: CASSTTDTQYF. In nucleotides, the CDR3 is TGCGCCAGCAGTACTACAGATACGCAGTATTTT.

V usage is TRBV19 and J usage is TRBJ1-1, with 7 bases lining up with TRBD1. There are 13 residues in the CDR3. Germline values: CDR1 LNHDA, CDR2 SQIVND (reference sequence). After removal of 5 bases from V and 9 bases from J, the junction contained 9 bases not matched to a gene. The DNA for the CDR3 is TGTGCCAGTAGTTCAAGATCGGGACAGAAAGCTTTCTTT. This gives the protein CASSSRSGQKAFF.

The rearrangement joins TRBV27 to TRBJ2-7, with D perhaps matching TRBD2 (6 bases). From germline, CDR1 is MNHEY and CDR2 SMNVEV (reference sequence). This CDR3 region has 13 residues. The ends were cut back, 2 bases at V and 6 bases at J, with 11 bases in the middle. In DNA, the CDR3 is TGTGCCAGCAGTTTAATCCCGGGGGTCGAGCAGTACTTC. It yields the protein CASSLIPGVEQYF.

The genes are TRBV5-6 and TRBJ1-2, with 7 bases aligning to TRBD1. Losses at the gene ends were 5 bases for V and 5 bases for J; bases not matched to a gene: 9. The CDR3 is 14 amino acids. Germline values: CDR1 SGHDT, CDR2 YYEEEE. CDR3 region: CASRPGQFLYGYTF. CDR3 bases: TGTGCCAGCAGACCGGGACAGTTCTTGTATGGCTACACCTTC.

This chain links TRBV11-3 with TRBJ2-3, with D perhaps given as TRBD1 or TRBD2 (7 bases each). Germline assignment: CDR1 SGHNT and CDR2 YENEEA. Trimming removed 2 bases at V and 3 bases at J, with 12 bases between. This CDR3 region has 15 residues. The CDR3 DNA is TGTGCCAGCAGCTTACAGGGGGGGGCGACAGATACGCAGTATTTT. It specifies CASSLQGGATDTQYF.

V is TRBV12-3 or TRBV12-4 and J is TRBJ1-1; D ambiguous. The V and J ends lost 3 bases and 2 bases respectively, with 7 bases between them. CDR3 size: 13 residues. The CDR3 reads CASSFWGNTEAFF. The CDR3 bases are TGTGCCAGCAGTTTCTGGGGAAACACTGAAGCTTTCTTT.

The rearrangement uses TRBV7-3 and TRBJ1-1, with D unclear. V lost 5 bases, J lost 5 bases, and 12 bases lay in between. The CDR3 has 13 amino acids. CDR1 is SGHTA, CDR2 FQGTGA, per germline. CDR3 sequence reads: CASSPEWGTEAFF. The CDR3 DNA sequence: TGTGCCAGCAGCCCCGAATGGGGAACTGAAGCTTTCTTT.

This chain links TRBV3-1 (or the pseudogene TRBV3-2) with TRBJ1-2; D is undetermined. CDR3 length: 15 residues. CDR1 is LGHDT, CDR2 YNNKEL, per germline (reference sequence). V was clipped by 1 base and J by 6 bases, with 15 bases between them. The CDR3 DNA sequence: TGTGCCAGCAGCCAAGGTCCTCCGGAGATCAATGGCTACACCTTC. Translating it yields CASSQGPPEINGYTF.

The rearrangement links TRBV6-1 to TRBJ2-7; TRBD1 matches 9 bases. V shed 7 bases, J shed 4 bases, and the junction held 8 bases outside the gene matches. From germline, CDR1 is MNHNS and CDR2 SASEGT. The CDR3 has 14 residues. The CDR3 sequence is CASITSGQGYEQYF. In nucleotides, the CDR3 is TGTGCCAGCATAACATCAGGACAGGGGTACGAGCAGTACTTC.